This paragraph reports one TCR beta chain. Sequenced by immunoSEQ multiplex PCR; TCRdb stores in-frame clones only, minus some. This sample has approximately 97,000 clones, with roughly 92% found just once. Unmatched junction bases numbered 3, after V lost 3 bases and J lost 3 bases. CDR3 length equals 15 residues. Germline assignment: CDR1 WNHNN and CDR2 SYGVQD (reference sequence). This sample is part of a study of control samples from healthy donors and cancer patients. The sequence was collected from a human donor in good health. The donor label of this sample is uncertain. The sequenced sample consisted of blood. This rearrangement joins TRBV10-1 to TRBJ2-3, with 10 bases aligning to TRBD1. CDR3: CASSDSGQGTDTQYF. The CDR3 bases are TGCGCCAGCAGTGACTCGGGACAGGGGACAGATACGCAGTATTTT.